This TCR beta chain was sequenced for a study of blood T cells in healthy people across ages. Study as a whole: The capture of about one barcoded beta molecule per two T cells was achieved by template switching.

Combining a sample-barcoded 5' primer with a J-beta primer mix, a second PCR ran for about 6 to 12 cycles. The template-switch adaptor, which had 12 random nucleotides, put a tag on each cDNA molecule. TCRdb reprocessed the 5' RACE reads via MiXCR and lists one record per CDR3 protein. The sample holds 650,000 to 1,000,000 distinct CDR3 sequences, 36% seen once. This clonotype was found many times. The antigen remains unidentified. At least 7 million PBMCs were isolated per sample. Losses at the gene ends were 3 bases for V and 9 bases for J; bases not matched to a gene: 6. Germline lookup yields CDR1 SGHRS and CDR2 YFSETQ. This CDR3 has 14 residues. Study-level findings and limits: Roughly linear age-related decline in beta diversity appeared, significant by age 40.

This TCR came from a man younger than 35 in good health. Sequenced material: blood. This sequence joins TRBV5-1 and TRBJ2-1, with 10 positions matching TRBD1. CDR3 sequence: CASSWGTGEVEQFF. The DNA of the CDR3 is TGCGCCAGCAGCTGGGGGACAGGGGAGGTTGAGCAGTTCTTC.